The source of this T cell receptor (beta chain) is a study of T cells expressing NK-cell markers. The overall study: The TCR beta repertoires were obtained from sorted CD3+CD56+NKG2C+, CD3+CD56+NKG2C- and CD3+CD56-NKG2C+ T cells.

Findings and limits, study-wide: Six of the donors carried dominant NKG2C+ clonotypes that took up 1.0-7.0% of their CD8+ T cells.

This CDR3 region has 14 residues. Germline CDR1 is MNHEY and CDR2 is SVGEGT. For TCR beta, cDNA was produced by 5'RACE template switching with UMIs. With the 5' RACE reads reprocessed, TCRdb shows one record per CDR3 protein and no DNA. This sample contains 500,000 to 700,000 distinct CDR3 sequences. Of note for this clonotype: Its antigen is unknown.

This TCR came from a man aged 18-30 years in good health. The specimen was blood T cells: a sorted CD56 or NKG2C T cell subset, CD4+ or CD8+ T cells, or bulk PBMC T cells (not recorded which). The chain couples TRBV6-2 or TRBV6-3 to TRBJ2-3; without DNA, the TCRdb call of TRBD1 cannot be checked. The CDR3 spells CASSYGGTGDTQYF.